What follows are 32 T cell receptor beta chains derived from one specimen sequenced in a study of blood T cell repertoires in COVID-19. This table comes from immunoSEQ multiplex PCR, and its TCRdb copy is limited to in-frame clones, with some not included. The sample shows over 90,000 clones, over 85% of them seen only once. The specimen sequenced was peripheral blood. The receptors were sampled from a woman older than 75 in a cohort sampled during active COVID-19.

The rearrangement joins TRBV5-8 to TRBJ1-2; D is ambiguous. CDR1 is SGHTS and CDR2 is YDEGEE in the germline V gene. CDR3 length equals 13 residues. V lost 10 bases, J lost 3 bases, and 16 bases lay in between. The CDR3 sequence: CAAHRGVDYGYTF. CDR3 sequence (DNA): TGTGCCGCCCATCGCGGGGTGGACTATGGCTACACCTTC.

The rearrangement uses TRBV14 and TRBJ2-1; D gene uncertain. There are 15 residues in the CDR3. Germline CDR1 reads SGHDN; CDR2 reads FVKESK. Trimming removed 1 base from V and 0 bases from J, with 7 bases in between. CDR3 in DNA: TGTGCCAGCAGCCAAGGCGGAAGCTCCTACAATGAGCAGTTCTTC. Translating it yields CASSQGGSSYNEQFF.

This rearrangement joins TRBV5-1 to TRBJ1-5; D perhaps matches TRBD1 (6 bases). CDR3 size: 12 residues. Trimming took 4 bases from V and 10 from J, leaving 12 bases between them. Germline loops: CDR1 SGHRS, CDR2 YFSETQ. In DNA form, the CDR3 reads TGCGCCAGCAGCGGCGGACAGCCACCCCAGCATTTT. It codes for CASSGGQPPQHF.

The chain is built from TRBV24-1 and TRBJ2-3, with TRBD2 matching over 13 bases. This CDR3 comprises 16 residues. V lost 4 bases and J lost 6; bases outside the gene matches: 6. CDR1 KGHDR and CDR2 SFDVKD come from the germline V gene. In DNA form, the CDR3 reads TGTGCCACCAGTGAATGGACTAGCGGGAGAATGGATACGCAGTATTTT. It yields the protein CATSEWTSGRMDTQYF.

The V and J genes are TRBV18 and TRBJ1-4; D is uncertain. Trimming shortened V by 0 bases and J by 0 bases, and 11 bases separated the two germline ends. The germline V gene has CDR1 KGHSH and CDR2 LQKENI. The length of the CDR3 is 17 residues. CDR3 amino acids: CASSPPASDSTNEKLFF. Written as DNA, the CDR3 is TGTGCCAGCTCACCACCGGCGTCAGACTCAACTAATGAAAAACTGTTTTTT. Drawing the rest from reference TRBV18 and TRBJ1-4, the complete variable domain is NAGVMQNPRHLVRRRGQEARLRCSPMKGHSHVYWYRQLPEEGLKFMVYLQKENIIDESGMPKERFSAEFPKEGPSILRIQQVVRGDSAAYFCASSPPASDSTNEKLFFGSGTQLSVL.

This clone was observed once. The J gene is TRBJ2-3, the V gene TRBV19, with D tentatively TRBD2 (6 bases). This CDR3 contains 14 residues. Germline-derived CDR1 and CDR2 are LNHDA and SQIVND (reference sequence). Trimming removed 7 bases at V and 1 base at J, with 12 bases between. The chain's CDR3 is CASISASGTDTQYF. CDR3 nucleotides: TGTGCCAGTATCTCGGCTAGCGGCACAGATACGCAGTATTTT. The full variable domain, rest sourced from reference TRBV19 and TRBJ2-3, is DGGITQSPKYLFRKEGQNVTLSCEQNLNHDAMYWYRQDPGQGLRLIYYSQIVNDFQKGDIAEGYSVSREKKESFPLTVTSAQKNPTAFYLCASISASGTDTQYFGPGTRLTVL.

This clone was seen a few times. The V gene is TRBV6-2 or TRBV6-3, the J gene TRBJ2-7, with D possibly being TRBD2 (6 bases). V lost 2 bases and J 2 bases, leaving 10 bases between the germline ends. Per the germline V gene, CDR1 is MNHEY and CDR2 is SVGEGT. CDR3 length: 14 amino acids. CDR3 residues: CASSYLAGTYEQYF. CDR3 in DNA: TGTGCCAGCAGTTACCTGGCGGGGACCTACGAGCAGTACTTC.

V and J are TRBV3-1 (or the pseudogene TRBV3-2) and TRBJ2-3; 9 bases match TRBD2. J was trimmed by 11 bases and V by 1 base; bases with no gene match: 13. Germline V gene sequence: CDR1 LGHDT, CDR2 YNNKEL (reference sequence). The CDR3 totals 16 residues. DNA for the CDR3: TGTGCCAGCAGCCAAGCCGGCGGGGGGGCGGCATCTGGGCAGTATTTT. Its translation is CASSQAGGGAASGQYF.

The chain is built from TRBV27 and TRBJ2-3, with 9 nucleotides matching TRBD2. The CDR3 is made up of 20 amino acids. V was clipped by 6 bases and J by 3 bases; unmatched bases: 22. Germline V gives CDR1 MNHEY, CDR2 SMNVEV (reference sequence). CDR3 nucleotides: TGTGCCAGCAGACCCCTCGGGCTAGCGGGAATTGTGGGGAGGACAGATACGCAGTATTTT. Encoded protein: CASRPLGLAGIVGRTDTQYF.

This chain uses TRBV19 with TRBJ2-7; 10 positions agree with TRBD1. This CDR3 has 15 amino acids. The V gene end was trimmed by 7 bases and the J gene end by 6 bases; junction bases not matched to a gene: 12. CDR1 is LNHDA, CDR2 SQIVND, per germline (reference sequence). In nucleotides, the CDR3 is TGTGCCAGTACTTTGGGGACAGGGGCCCAGAGCGAGCAGTACTTC. Its protein is CASTLGTGAQSEQYF.

The gene calls are TRBV5-1 and TRBJ1-4; 11 bases match TRBD1. Germline loops: CDR1 SGHRS, CDR2 YFSETQ. J was trimmed by 5 bases and V by 0 bases; bases with no gene match: 0. The CDR3 loop spans 15 amino acids. CDR3 protein: CASSLGTGGNEKLFF. The DNA of the CDR3 is TGCGCCAGCAGCTTGGGGACAGGGGGCAATGAAAAACTGTTTTTT.

This clone was recorded once. The V gene is TRBV19, the J gene TRBJ2-3; no reliable D call. CDR1 is LNHDA and CDR2 is SQIVND in the germline V gene (reference sequence). The CDR3 runs 14 residues. V was pared by 3 bases and J by 4 bases, with 11 bases between. The CDR3 DNA reads TGTGCCAGTAGTATTGGCGGAAGGCCAGATACGCAGTATTTT. Protein sequence: CASSIGGRPDTQYF. The full variable domain, with the rest looked up from reference TRBV19 and TRBJ2-3, is DGGITQSPKYLFRKEGQNVTLSCEQNLNHDAMYWYRQDPGQGLRLIYYSQIVNDFQKGDIAEGYSVSREKKESFPLTVTSAQKNPTAFYLCASSIGGRPDTQYFGPGTRLTVL.

The chain combines TRBV4-1 with TRBJ2-1; D is possibly TRBD1 (6 bases). The germline V gene encodes CDR1 MGHRA and CDR2 YSYEKL. V dropped 0 bases and J dropped 1 base, with 13 bases sitting between them. The CDR3 spans 17 residues. The CDR3 spells CASSQEGGQGSYNEQFF. The CDR3 bases are TGCGCCAGCAGCCAAGAAGGTGGTCAGGGGTCCTACAATGAGCAGTTCTTC.

This chain joins TRBV7-3 and TRBJ2-3; D is undetermined. The CDR3 totals 13 residues. Looked up from germline, CDR1 is SGHTA and CDR2 is FQGTGA. Trimming pared 6 bases from V and 4 bases from J, leaving 11 bases between. The CDR3 nucleotides are TGTGCCAGCAGTTATGGGCAAGCAGATACGCAGTATTTT. Its protein is CASSYGQADTQYF.

The gene calls are TRBV19 and TRBJ2-6, with D unclear. Germline assignment: CDR1 LNHDA and CDR2 SQIVND (reference sequence). This CDR3 region has 15 residues. Trimming shortened V by 7 bases and J by 4 bases, and 14 bases separated the two germline ends. CDR3: CASTLAGLGANVLTF. The CDR3 region has the DNA TGTGCCAGTACCCTCGCCGGGTTAGGGGCCAACGTCCTGACTTTC.

The J gene is TRBJ2-5, the V gene TRBV14; D possibly corresponds to TRBD2 (6 bases). Trimming stripped 2 bases from V and 2 bases from J, with 24 bases between. The CDR3 extends over 19 amino acids. Germline values: CDR1 SGHDN, CDR2 FVKESK. The CDR3 sequence: CASSQRRTGTLYTQETQYF. The CDR3 DNA reads TGTGCCAGCAGCCAACGCCGCACCGGGACTCTCTATACTCAAGAGACCCAGTACTTC. The variable domain in full, with the rest retrieved from reference TRBV14 and TRBJ2-5, is EAGVTQFPSHSVIEKGQTVTLRCDPISGHDNLYWYRRVMGKEIKFLLHFVKESKQDESGMPNNRFLAERTGGTYSTLKVQPAELEDSGVYFCASSQRRTGTLYTQETQYFGPGTRLLVL.

The chain recombines TRBV6-5 with TRBJ2-7; the match to TRBD1 covers 7 bases. This CDR3 contains 14 residues. Germline values: CDR1 MNHEY, CDR2 SVGAGI. The junction had 6 bases not matched to a gene; V was cut back by 2 bases and J by 5 bases. CDR3 DNA sequence: TGTGCCAGCAGTTACATTAGGGGGCAGAACGAGCAGTACTTC. This translates into CASSYIRGQNEQYF.

CDR3 residues: CASSPLPSGSHKENNEQFF. The CDR3 coding sequence is TGTGCCAGCTCACCACTTCCTAGCGGCTCACACAAAGAAAACAATGAGCAGTTCTTC. The chain employs TRBV18 and TRBJ2-1, with TRBD2 matching 7 bases. Trimming cost V 1 base and J 5 bases; bases outside gene matches: 17. This CDR3 spans 19 amino acids. Looked up from germline, CDR1 is KGHSH and CDR2 is LQKENI.

The genes are TRBV28 and TRBJ1-2; D gene ambiguous. CDR3 size: 11 residues. Germline V gives CDR1 MDHEN, CDR2 SYDVKM. The ends were cut back, 6 bases at V and 4 bases at J, with 6 bases in the middle. Written as DNA, the CDR3 is TGTGCCAGCAGCCAGGTCTATGGCTACACCTTC. It codes for CASSQVYGYTF.

The CDR3 protein is CACSGGTGKRGYTF. CDR3 in DNA: TGTGCCTGTTCTGGCGGGACAGGGAAAAGGGGCTACACCTTC. The V call is TRBV30, the J call TRBJ1-2; 9 bases fit TRBD1. CDR1 is GTSNPN, CDR2 SVGIG, per germline (reference sequence). This CDR3 spans 14 amino acids. Germline trimming cut 6 bases from V and 8 bases from J; bases unmatched to any gene: 13.

The chain has TRBV5-1 and TRBJ2-2; 12 positions agree with TRBD2. From germline, CDR1 is SGHRS and CDR2 YFSETQ. The CDR3 is 16 residues long. J was trimmed by 5 bases and V by 5 bases; bases with no gene match: 7. This CDR3 reads CASRQTSGSGTGELFF. The CDR3 DNA reads TGCGCCAGCAGACAGACTAGCGGGAGTGGTACCGGGGAGCTGTTTTTT.

The CDR3 DNA sequence: TGTGCCAGCAGCGTAGGATCTTCGGGACTAGCGGGATTCTACGAGCAGTACTTC. Translating gives CASSVGSSGLAGFYEQYF. The chain has TRBV9 and TRBJ2-7, with 13 bases lining up with TRBD2. In germline, CDR1 is SGDLS, CDR2 YYNGEE. The CDR3 loop spans 18 amino acids. J gave up 3 bases and V 0 bases, and 9 bases lay outside the gene matches.

This rearrangement joins TRBV27 to TRBJ2-2; D possibly corresponds to TRBD2 (5 bases). Germline V gives CDR1 MNHEY, CDR2 SMNVEV (reference sequence). Trimming removed 8 bases from V and 6 bases from J, with 19 bases in between. The CDR3 consists of 15 residues. The DNA of the CDR3 is TGTGCCAGCGGGCGGGCAGGCCTACTCCCCGGGGAGCTGTTTTTT. Protein: CASGRAGLLPGELFF.

The chain is built from TRBV10-3 and TRBJ2-1, with 8 bases that match TRBD2. The germline gives CDR1 ENHRY, CDR2 SYGVKD. The CDR3 sequence is 22 residues long. Unmatched junction bases numbered 23, after V lost 3 bases and J lost 1 base. Here the CDR3 reads CAISDPALGAGALSGSYNEQFF. CDR3 coding DNA: TGTGCCATCAGTGACCCCGCCCTAGGAGCGGGGGCCCTCTCGGGATCCTACAATGAGCAGTTCTTC.

V gene TRBV18 combines with J gene TRBJ2-1; 8 nucleotides match TRBD2. The V and J ends lost 1 base and 8 bases, in that order; junction bases with no gene match: 7. The CDR3 extends over 15 amino acids. Germline-derived CDR1 and CDR2 are KGHSH and LQKENI. The CDR3 reads CASSPLRGGKDEQFF. The CDR3 coding sequence is TGTGCCAGCTCACCACTGCGCGGGGGGAAGGATGAGCAGTTCTTC.

This chain uses TRBV5-1 with TRBJ2-3, with 8 positions matching TRBD2. The CDR3 is made up of 14 amino acids. V shed 3 bases and J 2 bases; nucleotides not matched to a gene: 2. CDR1 is SGHRS and CDR2 is YFSETQ in the germline V gene. CDR3 sequence (DNA): TGCGCCAGCAGCTGGGGACTAGTCACAGATACGCAGTATTTT. It translates to CASSWGLVTDTQYF.

V and J are TRBV5-1 and TRBJ2-6; D unclear. The CDR3 is 15 residues long. V was clipped by 0 bases and J by 2 bases, with 6 bases between them. Germline V gene sequence: CDR1 SGHRS, CDR2 YFSETQ. CDR3 protein: CASSLGQAGANVLTF. CDR3 in DNA: TGCGCCAGCAGCTTGGGCCAGGCTGGGGCCAACGTCCTGACTTTC.

The rearrangement uses TRBV3-1 (or the pseudogene TRBV3-2) and TRBJ2-1, with TRBD1 matching 10 bases. Germline CDR1 reads LGHDT; CDR2 reads YNNKEL (reference sequence). Unmatched junction bases numbered 10, after V lost 1 base and J lost 7 bases. This CDR3 comprises 17 residues. CDR3 coding DNA: TGTGCCAGCAGCCAAGCAAGCGGACAGGGGGACAGGAATGAGCAGTTCTTC. It yields the protein CASSQASGQGDRNEQFF.

The rearrangement uses TRBV3-1 (or the pseudogene TRBV3-2) and TRBJ1-1; D not resolved. Germline CDR1 is LGHDT and CDR2 is YNNKEL (reference sequence). Trimming shortened V by 4 bases and J by 0 bases, and 3 bases separated the two germline ends. CDR3 length equals 12 residues. Here the CDR3 DNA reads TGTGCCAGCAGCCTAATGAACACTGAAGCTTTCTTT. This translates into CASSLMNTEAFF.

V usage is TRBV7-2 and J usage is TRBJ2-2; 8 bases align to TRBD2. V lost 3 bases to trimming and J lost 1 base; unmatched junction nucleotides: 1. The germline V gene has CDR1 SGHTA and CDR2 FQGNSA. This CDR3 spans 15 amino acids. CDR3 sequence reads: CASSFSGVNTGELFF. CDR3 nucleotide sequence: TGTGCCAGCAGCTTTAGCGGGGTGAACACCGGGGAGCTGTTTTTT. Looking up the rest from reference TRBV7-2 and TRBJ2-2 gives the full variable domain: GAGVSQSPSNKVTEKGKDVELRCDPISGHTALYWYRQSLGQGLEFLIYFQGNSAPDKSGLPSDRFSAERTGGSVSTLTIQRTQQEDSAVYLCASSFSGVNTGELFFGEGSRLTVL.

The rearrangement links TRBV3-1 (or the pseudogene TRBV3-2) to TRBJ2-5; 7 positions agree with TRBD2. This CDR3 spans 14 amino acids. Per germline, CDR1 LGHDT and CDR2 YNNKEL (reference sequence). The V gene end was trimmed by 1 base and the J gene end by 9 bases; junction bases not matched to a gene: 8. CDR3 amino acids: CASSQVERGPPQYF. The CDR3 nucleotides are TGTGCCAGCAGCCAAGTGGAGCGGGGTCCACCCCAGTACTTC.

This chain uses TRBV5-1 with TRBJ2-1; 11 nucleotides align to TRBD2. Per the germline V gene, CDR1 is SGHRS and CDR2 is YFSETQ. V lost 0 bases, J lost 4 bases, and 9 bases stayed unmatched. The CDR3 is made up of 18 amino acids. The CDR3 region is CASSLAAGTSGTYNEQFF. Written as DNA, the CDR3 is TGCGCCAGCAGCTTGGCCGCGGGGACTAGCGGAACTTACAATGAGCAGTTCTTC.